This TCR beta chain was sequenced in a study of T cells after posttransplantation cyclophosphamide. Study results and caveats: Blood and skin or GI T cell repertoires showed limited TRB overlap.

The CDR3 has 12 residues. Germline V gene lookup returns CDR1 GTSNPN and CDR2 SVGIG (reference sequence). V gave up 1 base and J gave up 10 bases, with 11 bases separating them. To note about this clone: Its matching antigen is unknown.

Here immunoSEQ multiplex PCR was the method, and the copy in TCRdb shows in-frame clones only, minus some. In the table there are thousands of clones, 75% to 85% of which are singletons. A marrow graft followed busulfan-fludarabine conditioning, with cyclophosphamide on days +3 and +4. The rearrangement uses TRBV30 and TRBJ2-1, with D unresolved. The material was CD4+ T cells sorted from blood, obtained approximately 35 weeks after a stem cell transplant with posttransplant cyclophosphamide. The clonotype comes from a young adult male patient who received an allogeneic stem cell transplant from a related donor, was CMV-positive, and had no GVHD. Some T cells here may be from the graft donor. Written as DNA, the CDR3 is TGTGCCTGGAGTGCCTTTAGTTACGAGCAGTTCTTC. Translated, it gives CAWSAFSYEQFF.